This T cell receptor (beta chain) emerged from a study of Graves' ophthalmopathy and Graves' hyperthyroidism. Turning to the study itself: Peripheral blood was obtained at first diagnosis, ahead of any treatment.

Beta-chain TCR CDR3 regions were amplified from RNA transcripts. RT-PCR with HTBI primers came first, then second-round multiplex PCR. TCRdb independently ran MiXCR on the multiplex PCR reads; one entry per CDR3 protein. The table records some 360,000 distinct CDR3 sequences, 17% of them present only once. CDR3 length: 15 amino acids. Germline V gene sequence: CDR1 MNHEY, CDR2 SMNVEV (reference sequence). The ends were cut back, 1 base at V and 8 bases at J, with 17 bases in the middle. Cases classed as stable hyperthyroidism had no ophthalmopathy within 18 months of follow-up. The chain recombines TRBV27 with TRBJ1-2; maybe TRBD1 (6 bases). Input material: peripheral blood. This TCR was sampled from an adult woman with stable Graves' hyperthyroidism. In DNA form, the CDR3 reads TGTGCCAGCAGTTTATGGGCAGGGGCTATCTTGGGCTACACCTTC. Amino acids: CASSLWAGAILGYTF.